One and the same sample provided the 16 T cell receptor beta chains below, sequenced in a study of cytomegalovirus exposure and HLA in healthy donors (dated by TCRdb to about 2017). To prepare the library, the immunoSEQ multiplex PCR assay was applied. For the multiplex PCR, a mixture combining 60 forward primers for TCR Vbeta segments and 13 reverse primers for TCR Jbeta segments was used. Held by TCRdb, this immuneACCESS table contains in-frame sequences only and omits some clones. Under half of the omission traces to an unresolved V gene where checked; the cause of the rest is unknown. A total of around 130,000 clones appear in this sample, more than 80% of them only once. The ten largest account for 5.9% of the sample. The sample was PBMCs. The receptor source for this set is a woman aged 40 to 50 in good health and CMV-seropositive.

This clone appeared a single time. V usage is TRBV6-7 and J usage is TRBJ2-7, with TRBD2 matching 11 bases. TRBV6-7 counts as an open reading frame of uncertain function. CDR3 length: 17 residues. Losses at the gene ends were 4 bases for V and 3 bases for J; bases not matched to a gene: 11. CDR3 bases: TGTGCCAGCAGTTTCCCCCGGACTAGCGGGTTTTTCTACGAGCAGTACTTC. It translates to CASSFPRTSGFFYEQYF.

V is TRBV19 and J is TRBJ1-1; maybe TRBD1 (5 bases). This CDR3 has 12 amino acids. Germline CDR1 and CDR2: LNHDA and SQIVND (reference sequence). V was cut by 9 bases and J by 5 bases, with 13 bases left in between. Here the CDR3 DNA reads TGTGCCAGCGACCAGGGAATGACTGAAGCTTTCTTT. It yields the protein CASDQGMTEAFF. Looking up the rest from reference TRBV19 and TRBJ1-1 gives the full variable domain: DGGITQSPKYLFRKEGQNVTLSCEQNLNHDAMYWYRQDPGQGLRLIYYSQIVNDFQKGDIAEGYSVSREKKESFPLTVTSAQKNPTAFYLCASDQGMTEAFFGQGTRLTVV.

This chain joins TRBV5-1 and TRBJ1-6; perhaps TRBD1 as D (5 bases). Germline CDR1 and CDR2: SGHRS and YFSETQ. Trimming removed 0 bases at V and 7 bases at J, with 20 bases between. The CDR3 is made up of 18 amino acids. DNA of the CDR3: TGCGCCAGCAGCTTGGCGGGGGACCCCCTTACGAGGAATTCACCCCTCCACTTT. The encoded protein is CASSLAGDPLTRNSPLHF. Full variable domain (remainder filled in from reference TRBV5-1 and TRBJ1-6): KAGVTQTPRYLIKTRGQQVTLSCSPISGHRSVSWYQQTPGQGLQFLFEYFSETQRNKGNFPGRFSGRQFSNSRSEMNVSTLELGDSALYLCASSLAGDPLTRNSPLHFGNGTRLTVT.

This chain links TRBV28 with TRBJ1-4; D may be TRBD1 (5 bases). Germline assignment: CDR1 MDHEN and CDR2 SYDVKM. The CDR3 is 16 residues long. The V gene lost 5 bases and the J gene lost 0 bases, with 13 bases spanning the gap. As DNA, the CDR3 is TGTGCCAGCAGTACCAACAGGCCTACAACTAATGAAAAACTGTTTTTT. Protein: CASSTNRPTTNEKLFF. The full variable domain, rest sourced from reference TRBV28 and TRBJ1-4, is DVKVTQSSRYLVKRTGEKVFLECVQDMDHENMFWYRQDPGLGLRLIYFSYDVKMKEKGDIPEGYSVSREKKERFSLILESASTNQTSMYLCASSTNRPTTNEKLFFGSGTQLSVL.

This chain's CDR3 is CASSFIQETQYF. CDR3 sequence (DNA): TGTGCCAGCAGCTTTATTCAAGAGACCCAGTACTTC. The chain links TRBV5-5 to TRBJ2-5; D unresolved. The germline gives CDR1 SGHKS, CDR2 YYEKEE (reference sequence). Trimming took 2 bases from V and 2 from J, leaving 4 bases between them. This CDR3 contains 12 residues.

This clone was picked up a small number of times. The V call is TRBV30, the J call TRBJ1-2; TRBD1 agrees at 7 bases. CDR1 and CDR2 from the germline V gene are GTSNPN and SVGIG (reference sequence). The CDR3 runs 16 residues. Trimming cost V 2 bases and J 2 bases; bases outside gene matches: 11. The DNA of the CDR3 is TGTGCCTGGAGTCCCCCCGGGGACAGAGAAAACTATGGCTACACCTTC. As protein: CAWSPPGDRENYGYTF.

The rearrangement links TRBV19 to TRBJ2-5, with 9 positions matching TRBD2. The ends lost 2 bases at V and 4 bases at J; junction bases unmatched: 2. Germline CDR1 reads LNHDA; CDR2 reads SQIVND (reference sequence). The CDR3 contains 14 residues. CDR3 nucleotide sequence: TGTGCCAGTAGTATACAAGCGGGGGGAGAGACCCAGTACTTC. It encodes CASSIQAGGETQYF.

As regards this clone: A read error may produce the germline difference seen at one junction end. The chain couples TRBV7-7 to TRBJ1-2; 8 bases are shared with TRBD1. The CDR3 sequence is 13 residues long. Germline V lookup: CDR1 SSHAT, CDR2 FNYEAQ (reference sequence). CDR3 bases: TGTGCTAGCAGCCAGGACAGGGTAGGGGGCTACACCTTC. This encodes CASSQDRVGGYTF.

The V gene is TRBV19, the J gene TRBJ1-3, with D unclear. V gave up 5 bases and J gave up 2 bases, with 7 bases separating them. The CDR3 sequence is 13 residues long. Germline CDR1 and CDR2: LNHDA and SQIVND (reference sequence). CDR3 nucleotide sequence: TGTGCCAGTAGTGCGGCTCCTGGAAACACCATATATTTT. Translating it yields CASSAAPGNTIYF.

V usage is TRBV5-1 and J usage is TRBJ1-3; 9 positions agree with TRBD1. This CDR3 has 16 residues. The J segment lost 2 bases and the V segment lost 4 bases, leaving 7 bases of the junction unmatched. CDR1 SGHRS and CDR2 YFSETQ come from the germline V gene. Here the CDR3 reads CASSRPGQGTGNTIYF. Here the CDR3 DNA reads TGCGCCAGCAGCAGACCGGGACAGGGCACTGGAAACACCATATATTTT.

The chain joins TRBV5-1 to TRBJ1-1, with D possibly being TRBD1 (6 bases). Between the trimmed V and J ends, which lost 0 bases and 5 bases, there was a span of 17 bases. The germline CDR1 and CDR2 sequences are SGHRS and YFSETQ. CDR3 length: 16 residues. CDR3 region: CASSLAPRGARTEAFF. In DNA form, the CDR3 reads TGCGCCAGCAGCTTGGCCCCGCGGGGGGCGCGGACTGAAGCTTTCTTT.

This chain uses TRBV7-3 with TRBJ2-1; a possible D gene is TRBD2 (5 bases). Trimming pared 5 bases from V and 6 bases from J, leaving 14 bases between. CDR3 size: 14 residues. Germline loops: CDR1 SGHTA, CDR2 FQGTGA. In DNA, the CDR3 is TGTGCCAGCAGCCGCCGGGCCGGGGTCAATGAGCAGTTCTTC. Amino acid sequence: CASSRRAGVNEQFF.

The chain is built from TRBV10-1 and TRBJ1-6, with D perhaps TRBD1 (5 bases). From germline, CDR1 is WNHNN and CDR2 SYGVQD (reference sequence). With 6 bases removed from V and 9 bases from J, the gap between germline ends came to 12 bases. The CDR3 covers 13 residues. CDR3 protein: CASSPRGGSPLHF. Written as DNA, the CDR3 is TGCGCCAGCAGCCCCCGGGGGGGTTCACCCCTCCACTTT.

This chain joins TRBV9 and TRBJ2-2; the match to TRBD2 covers 10 bases. The CDR3 runs to 15 residues. CDR1 is SGDLS and CDR2 is YYNGEE in the germline V gene. The V and J ends lost 4 bases and 1 base, in that order; junction bases with no gene match: 1. This CDR3 reads CASSSSGRNTGELFF. CDR3 nucleotide sequence: TGTGCCAGCAGCTCTAGCGGGAGGAACACCGGGGAGCTGTTTTTT.

The chain links TRBV13 to TRBJ2-7; D is possibly TRBD1 (6 bases). V was trimmed by 5 bases and J by 5 bases, leaving 10 bases between them. This CDR3 region has 12 residues. Looked up from germline, CDR1 is PRHDT and CDR2 is FYEKMQ (reference sequence). This CDR3 is CASSLQGNEQYF. The CDR3 nucleotides read TGTGCCAGCAGCCTCCAGGGGAACGAGCAGTACTTC.

V and J are TRBV11-2 and TRBJ1-4; no clear D. Germline V CDR1 and CDR2: SGHAT, FQNNGV. V was trimmed by 1 base and J by 7 bases, leaving 13 bases between them. The CDR3 runs to 15 residues. The CDR3 here is CASSLGGEGGEKLFF. The CDR3 coding sequence is TGTGCCAGCAGCTTAGGTGGGGAGGGTGGTGAAAAACTGTTTTTT.